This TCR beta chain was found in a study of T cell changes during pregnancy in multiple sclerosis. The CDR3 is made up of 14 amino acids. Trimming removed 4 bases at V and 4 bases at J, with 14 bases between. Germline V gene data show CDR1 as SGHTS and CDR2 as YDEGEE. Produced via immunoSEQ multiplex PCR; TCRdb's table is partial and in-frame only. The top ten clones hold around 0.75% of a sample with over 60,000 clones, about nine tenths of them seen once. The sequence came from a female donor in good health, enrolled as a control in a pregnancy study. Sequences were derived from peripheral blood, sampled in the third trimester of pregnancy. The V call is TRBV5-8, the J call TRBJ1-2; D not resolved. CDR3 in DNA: TGTGCCAGCAGCGCGAATCTAGCTATCTATGGCTACACCTTC. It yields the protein CASSANLAIYGYTF.